These T cell receptor beta chains were read from a single sample in a study of cytomegalovirus exposure and HLA in healthy donors. Repertoires were generated with immunoSEQ multiplex PCR, while TCRdb's copy carries only in-frame clones and drops some. Among around 140,000 clones listed, about two thirds were seen once. The sample taken for sequencing was PBMCs. Receptors were obtained from a woman between 35 and 50 years old in good health and CMV-seronegative. CDR3s include the opening cysteine and the closing phenylalanine or tryptophan. A D gene is named only where the DNA matches it firmly. Size values are once, few and many counts, or a class for expanded clones, and some rows have none.

v_call: TRBV7-9; cdr3_length: 17; j_call: TRBJ1-5; d_call: TRBD1; clone_size: NA; cdr3_aa: CASSPFPVDRGNQPQHF; cdr3_nt: TGTGCCAGCAGCCCCTTTCCGGTGGACAGGGGCAATCAGCCCCAGCATTTT
v_call: TRBV21-1; cdr3_length: 15; j_call: TRBJ2-1; d_call: NA; clone_size: NA; cdr3_aa: CASGPYLAGPNEQFF; cdr3_nt: TGTGCCAGCGGCCCATACCTAGCGGGGCCGAATGAGCAGTTCTTC
v_call: TRBV7-2; cdr3_length: 18; j_call: TRBJ2-2; d_call: TRBD2; clone_size: few; cdr3_aa: CASSSSPLAGGSTGELFF; cdr3_nt: TGTGCCAGCAGTTCAAGTCCTCTAGCGGGGGGATCGACCGGGGAGCTGTTTTTT
v_call: TRBV28; cdr3_length: 16; j_call: TRBJ2-5; d_call: TRBD2; clone_size: NA; cdr3_aa: CASSLGLAGGQETQYF; cdr3_nt: TGTGCCAGCAGTCTCGGACTAGCGGGGGGGCAAGAGACCCAGTACTTC
v_call: TRBV5-6; cdr3_length: 14; j_call: TRBJ2-4; d_call: TRBD1; clone_size: NA; cdr3_aa: CASSLGGGSNIQYF; cdr3_nt: TGTGCCAGCAGCTTGGGAGGGGGCTCGAACATTCAGTACTTC
v_call: TRBV4-1; cdr3_length: 19; j_call: TRBJ1-5; d_call: NA; clone_size: NA; cdr3_aa: CASSPHSLWGRDLNQPQHF; cdr3_nt: TGCGCCAGCAGCCCCCACTCTCTCTGGGGCAGGGATTTAAATCAGCCCCAGCATTTT
v_call: TRBV19; cdr3_length: 20; j_call: TRBJ1-1; d_call: TRBD1; clone_size: few; cdr3_aa: CASSIDLGGDRGTINVGAFF; cdr3_nt: TGTGCCAGTAGTATAGATCTTGGGGGGGACAGGGGAACCATCAACGTAGGAGCTTTCTTT
v_call: TRBV7-2; cdr3_length: 14; j_call: TRBJ2-5; d_call: NA; clone_size: NA; cdr3_aa: CASSSRGLQETQYF; cdr3_nt: TGTGCCAGCAGCTCCAGGGGTCTACAAGAGACCCAGTACTTC
v_call: TRBV7-3; cdr3_length: 14; j_call: TRBJ1-1; d_call: NA; clone_size: NA; cdr3_aa: CASSLGGSNTEAFF; cdr3_nt: TGTGCCAGCAGCTTAGGGGGGTCGAACACTGAAGCTTTCTTT
v_call: TRBV5-1; cdr3_length: 13; j_call: TRBJ2-5; d_call: NA; clone_size: NA; cdr3_aa: CASDTGYQETQYF; cdr3_nt: TGCGCCAGCGATACAGGGTACCAAGAGACCCAGTACTTC
v_call: TRBV6-5; cdr3_length: 16; j_call: TRBJ2-7; d_call: NA; clone_size: NA; cdr3_aa: CASSYSGGPSSYEQYF; cdr3_nt: TGTGCCAGCAGTTACTCTGGGGGCCCAAGCTCCTACGAGCAGTACTTC
v_call: TRBV5-6; cdr3_length: 13; j_call: TRBJ1-2; d_call: NA; clone_size: few; cdr3_aa: CASSLEGVQIYTF; cdr3_nt: TGTGCCAGCAGCTTGGAGGGGGTCCAGATTTACACCTTC
v_call: TRBV7-3; cdr3_length: 14; j_call: TRBJ1-1; d_call: NA; clone_size: once; cdr3_aa: CASSLTGAATEAFF; cdr3_nt: TGTGCCAGCAGCTTAACGGGGGCGGCGACTGAAGCTTTCTTT
v_call: TRBV20-1; cdr3_length: 11; j_call: TRBJ2-5; d_call: NA; clone_size: NA; cdr3_aa: CSARPEDTQYF; cdr3_nt: TGCAGTGCTAGACCGGAGGACACCCAGTACTTC
v_call: TRBV5-6; cdr3_length: 16; j_call: TRBJ1-3; d_call: NA; clone_size: few; cdr3_aa: CASSSRWARPGNTIYF; cdr3_nt: TGTGCCAGCAGCTCCCGGTGGGCCCGCCCTGGAAACACCATATATTTT
v_call: TRBV29-1; cdr3_length: 13; j_call: TRBJ1-1; d_call: NA; clone_size: few; cdr3_aa: CSVGRATNTEAFF; cdr3_nt: TGCAGCGTTGGCAGGGCTACGAACACTGAAGCTTTCTTT
v_call: TRBV10-2; cdr3_length: 17; j_call: TRBJ1-2; d_call: NA; clone_size: NA; cdr3_aa: CASSEGTATYANYGYTF; cdr3_nt: TGCGCCAGCAGTGAGGGTACAGCTACCTACGCTAACTATGGCTACACCTTC
v_call: TRBV12-5; cdr3_length: 15; j_call: TRBJ2-1; d_call: TRBD1; clone_size: NA; cdr3_aa: CASAPGTVTYNEQFF; cdr3_nt: TGTGCTAGTGCCCCCGGGACAGTCACCTACAATGAGCAGTTCTTC
v_call: TRBV15; cdr3_length: 16; j_call: TRBJ1-4; d_call: NA; clone_size: NA; cdr3_aa: CATSRGAGATNEKLFF; cdr3_nt: TGTGCCACCAGCAGAGGTGCGGGGGCCACAAATGAAAAACTGTTTTTT
v_call: TRBV29-1; cdr3_length: 13; j_call: TRBJ1-2; d_call: NA; clone_size: NA; cdr3_aa: CSGGGHQDYGYTF; cdr3_nt: TGCAGCGGGGGCGGACACCAGGACTATGGCTACACCTTC
v_call: TRBV2; cdr3_length: 12; j_call: TRBJ2-7; d_call: NA; clone_size: few; cdr3_aa: CASTAGSYEQYF; cdr3_nt: TGTGCCAGCACGGCAGGGTCCTACGAGCAGTACTTC
v_call: TRBV5-4; cdr3_length: 14; j_call: TRBJ2-7; d_call: NA; clone_size: NA; cdr3_aa: CASSPDRYTYEQYF; cdr3_nt: TGTGCCAGCAGCCCGGACAGATATACCTACGAGCAGTACTTC
v_call: TRBV6-1; cdr3_length: 14; j_call: TRBJ2-1; d_call: TRBD2; clone_size: NA; cdr3_aa: CASSEAGVWNEQFF; cdr3_nt: TGTGCCAGCAGTGAGGCGGGGGTGTGGAATGAGCAGTTCTTC
v_call: TRBV11-1; cdr3_length: 14; j_call: TRBJ1-6; d_call: TRBD1; clone_size: NA; cdr3_aa: CASTLGQNNSPLHF; cdr3_nt: TGTGCCAGCACCCTGGGACAGAATAATTCACCCCTCCACTTT
v_call: TRBV7-2; cdr3_length: 14; j_call: TRBJ1-2; d_call: NA; clone_size: few; cdr3_aa: CASSPQGTGYGYTF; cdr3_nt: TGTGCCAGCAGCCCTCAGGGGACGGGGTATGGCTACACCTTC
v_call: TRBV5-4; cdr3_length: 16; j_call: TRBJ2-5; d_call: TRBD2; clone_size: NA; cdr3_aa: CASRTGTSGGEETQYF; cdr3_nt: TGTGCCAGCAGAACCGGGACTAGCGGGGGAGAGGAGACCCAGTACTTC
v_call: TRBV2; cdr3_length: 14; j_call: TRBJ1-1; d_call: TRBD1; clone_size: NA; cdr3_aa: CASSPDRGDAEAFF; cdr3_nt: TGTGCCAGCAGTCCGGACAGGGGGGACGCTGAAGCTTTCTTT
v_call: TRBV5-4; cdr3_length: 13; j_call: TRBJ1-1; d_call: NA; clone_size: NA; cdr3_aa: CASSATQTDQAFF; cdr3_nt: TGTGCCAGCAGCGCAACGCAGACAGATCAAGCTTTCTTT
v_call: TRBV7-9; cdr3_length: 14; j_call: TRBJ1-5; d_call: TRBD1; clone_size: NA; cdr3_aa: CASSQTGGYEPQHF; cdr3_nt: TGTGCCAGCAGCCAGACAGGGGGCTATGAACCCCAGCATTTT
v_call: TRBV7-9; cdr3_length: 14; j_call: TRBJ2-7; d_call: TRBD1; clone_size: NA; cdr3_aa: CASSSDRGYNEQYF; cdr3_nt: TGTGCCAGCAGCTCGGACAGGGGGTATAACGAGCAGTACTTC
v_call: TRBV19; cdr3_length: 17; j_call: TRBJ2-3; d_call: TRBD2; clone_size: few; cdr3_aa: CASSPTSGGTLTDTQYF; cdr3_nt: TGTGCCAGTAGCCCTACTAGCGGGGGAACGCTCACAGATACGCAGTATTTT
v_call: TRBV30; cdr3_length: 15; j_call: TRBJ2-2; d_call: NA; clone_size: NA; cdr3_aa: CAWSIGAANTGELFF; cdr3_nt: TGTGCCTGGAGTATAGGGGCGGCGAACACCGGGGAGCTGTTTTTT
v_call: TRBV6-6; cdr3_length: 15; j_call: TRBJ1-1; d_call: NA; clone_size: few; cdr3_aa: CASSPPTVLNTEAFF; cdr3_nt: TGTGCCAGCAGTCCCCCGACAGTTCTGAACACTGAAGCTTTCTTT
v_call: TRBV5-4; cdr3_length: 12; j_call: TRBJ1-1; d_call: NA; clone_size: NA; cdr3_aa: CASSSGNTEAFF; cdr3_nt: TGTGCCAGCAGTTCGGGGAACACTGAAGCTTTCTTT
v_call: TRBV5-1; cdr3_length: 16; j_call: TRBJ2-3; d_call: TRBD2; clone_size: few; cdr3_aa: CASSPSSGGDSDTQYF; cdr3_nt: TGCGCCAGCAGCCCCTCTAGCGGGGGAGACTCAGATACGCAGTATTTT
v_call: TRBV5-4; cdr3_length: 19; j_call: TRBJ1-1; d_call: TRBD1; clone_size: NA; cdr3_aa: CASSLAHGTGGSMNTEAFF; cdr3_nt: TGTGCCAGCAGCTTGGCCCACGGGACAGGGGGCAGCATGAACACTGAAGCTTTCTTT
v_call: TRBV2; cdr3_length: 15; j_call: TRBJ1-2; d_call: NA; clone_size: NA; cdr3_aa: CASSEARQFPRGYTF; cdr3_nt: TGTGCCAGCAGTGAAGCGAGACAGTTCCCCCGGGGCTACACCTTC
v_call: TRBV7-2; cdr3_length: 16; j_call: TRBJ2-2; d_call: TRBD2; clone_size: NA; cdr3_aa: CASSLRRGGDTGELFF; cdr3_nt: TGTGCCAGCAGCTTAAGGCGGGGGGGCGACACCGGGGAGCTGTTTTTT
v_call: TRBV5-8; cdr3_length: 13; j_call: TRBJ2-1; d_call: NA; clone_size: NA; cdr3_aa: CASSLSRGNEQFF; cdr3_nt: TGTGCCAGCAGCTTGTCTAGGGGGAATGAGCAGTTCTTC
v_call: TRBV5-4; cdr3_length: 15; j_call: TRBJ2-1; d_call: NA; clone_size: NA; cdr3_aa: CASSPQDGAYNEQFF; cdr3_nt: TGTGCCAGCAGCCCACAGGATGGAGCCTACAATGAGCAGTTCTTC
v_call: TRBV19; cdr3_length: 14; j_call: TRBJ1-5; d_call: TRBD1; clone_size: NA; cdr3_aa: CASSIQGAGQPQHF; cdr3_nt: TGTGCCAGTAGTATTCAGGGGGCCGGTCAGCCCCAGCATTTT
v_call: TRBV27; cdr3_length: 11; j_call: TRBJ1-1; d_call: NA; clone_size: NA; cdr3_aa: CASSSGLEAFF; cdr3_nt: TGTGCCAGCTCCTCGGGACTTGAAGCTTTCTTT
v_call: TRBV6-6; cdr3_length: 13; j_call: TRBJ2-1; d_call: TRBD1; clone_size: NA; cdr3_aa: CASSWTGNNEQFF; cdr3_nt: TGTGCCAGCAGCTGGACAGGGAACAATGAGCAGTTCTTC
v_call: TRBV4-3; cdr3_length: 15; j_call: TRBJ2-3; d_call: TRBD2; clone_size: NA; cdr3_aa: CASSQGGLATDTQYF; cdr3_nt: TGCGCCAGCAGCCAAGGGGGACTAGCGACAGATACGCAGTATTTT
v_call: TRBV7-8; cdr3_length: 12; j_call: TRBJ1-4; d_call: NA; clone_size: NA; cdr3_aa: CASSSGHEKLFF; cdr3_nt: TGTGCCAGCAGCTCCGGTCACGAAAAACTGTTTTTT
v_call: TRBV5-1; cdr3_length: 14; j_call: TRBJ1-4; d_call: TRBD1; clone_size: NA; cdr3_aa: CASSFTGAEEKLFF; cdr3_nt: TGCGCCAGCAGTTTTACAGGGGCAGAGGAAAAACTGTTTTTT
v_call: TRBV28; cdr3_length: 18; j_call: TRBJ1-5; d_call: TRBD1; clone_size: NA; cdr3_aa: CASTYGTGKSLRGQPQHF; cdr3_nt: TGTGCCAGCACCTACGGGACAGGGAAAAGCCTTCGGGGTCAGCCCCAGCATTTT